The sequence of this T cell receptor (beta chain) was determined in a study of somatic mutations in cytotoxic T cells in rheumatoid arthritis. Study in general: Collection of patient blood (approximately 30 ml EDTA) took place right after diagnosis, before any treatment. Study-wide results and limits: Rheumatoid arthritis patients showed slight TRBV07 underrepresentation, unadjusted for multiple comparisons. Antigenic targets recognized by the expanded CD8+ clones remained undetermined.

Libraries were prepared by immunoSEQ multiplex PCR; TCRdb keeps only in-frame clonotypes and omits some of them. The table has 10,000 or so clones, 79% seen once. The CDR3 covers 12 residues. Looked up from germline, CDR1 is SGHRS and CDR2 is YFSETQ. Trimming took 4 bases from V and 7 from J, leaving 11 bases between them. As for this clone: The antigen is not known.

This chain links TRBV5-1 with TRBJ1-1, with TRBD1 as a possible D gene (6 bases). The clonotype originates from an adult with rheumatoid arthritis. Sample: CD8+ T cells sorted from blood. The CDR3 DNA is TGCGCCAGCAGCGGGGACACGATTGAAGCTTTCTTT. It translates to CASSGDTIEAFF.